Shown below are 19 T cell receptor beta chains from a single sample sequenced in a study of T cells in Graves' hyperthyroidism and ophthalmopathy. Using RNA transcripts as the source, TCR beta CDR3 regions were amplified. HTBI primers drove first-round RT-PCR of the TCR CDR3. TCRdb reanalysed the multiplex PCR reads using MiXCR and keeps one entry per CDR3 protein. This sample carries fewer than 900,000 distinct CDR3 sequences, around 20% of them seen once, and the ten largest clones take approximately 15%. The specimen was blood. These receptors all stem from a woman between 50 and 59 years old with Graves' hyperthyroidism that later progressed to Graves' ophthalmopathy.

In this sample, this clonotype turned up many times. The chain employs TRBV18 and TRBJ1-4, with 9 bases fitting TRBD1. CDR1 and CDR2 (germline): KGHSH, LQKENI. Trimming at V came to 3 bases and at J to 5 bases, leaving 4 bases not matched to a gene. The CDR3 loop spans 15 amino acids. Here the CDR3 DNA reads TGTGCCAGCTCACCTCCGGGACAGGGAAATGAAAAACTGTTTTTT. Translation: CASSPPGQGNEKLFF.

The chain links TRBV12-3 or TRBV12-4 to TRBJ1-6, with D maybe TRBD1 (6 bases). With 8 bases removed from V and 3 bases from J, the gap between germline ends came to 14 bases. There are 15 residues in the CDR3. The CDR3 DNA sequence: TGTGCCAGCCAGATTGGGGGCTTCTATAATTCACCCCTCCACTTT. This translates into CASQIGGFYNSPLHF.

This clonotype was seen many times. V gene TRBV6-1 combines with J gene TRBJ1-1; 7 nucleotides line up with TRBD1. CDR1 and CDR2 (germline): MNHNS, SASEGT. The junction had 3 bases not matched to a gene; V was cut back by 4 bases and J by 1 base. This CDR3 region has 14 residues. Here the CDR3 DNA reads TGTGCCAGCAGTGTCAGGGGGAAGAACACTGAAGCTTTCTTT. Translation gives CASSVRGKNTEAFF.

This clonotype was recorded at least ten times. The chain has TRBV18 and TRBJ1-1; D is ambiguous. The germline CDR1 and CDR2 sequences are KGHSH and LQKENI. V was trimmed by 3 bases and J by 11 bases, leaving 16 bases between them. CDR3 length: 13 residues. The DNA of the CDR3 is TGTGCCAGCTCACCCAACGAGGAGACTCAGGCTTTCTTT. Residues: CASSPNEETQAFF.

The chain couples TRBV2 to TRBJ2-5, with D perhaps TRBD2 (7 bases). Trimming pared 7 bases from V and 5 bases from J, leaving 23 bases between. In germline, CDR1 is SNHLY, CDR2 FYNNEI. CDR3 length: 16 residues. CDR3 in amino acids: CASTLGGGGADETQYF. The CDR3 region has the DNA TGTGCCAGCACACTCGGGGGCGGGGGCGCGGATGAGACCCAGTACTTC.

This clonotype was observed many times. The chain carries TRBV5-1 and TRBJ2-7; 7 positions agree with TRBD1. With V trimmed by 4 bases and J by 0 bases, 4 bases remained unmatched. The CDR3 loop spans 14 amino acids. Germline values: CDR1 SGHRS, CDR2 YFSETQ. The CDR3 is CASSMGQSSYEQYF. The CDR3, as DNA: TGCGCCAGCAGCATGGGACAGAGCTCCTACGAGCAGTACTTC.

This clonotype was seen only a few times. The rearrangement joins TRBV7-8 to TRBJ1-3; D not resolved. V lost 3 bases to trimming and J lost 0 bases, with 15 bases between them. Per the germline V gene, CDR1 is SGHVS and CDR2 is FQNEAQ. CDR3 length equals 17 residues. The CDR3 coding sequence is TGTGCCAGCAGCTTCCAATCCGACGCGCACTCTGGAAACACCATATATTTT. Amino acids: CASSFQSDAHSGNTIYF. The full variable domain, its missing parts supplied by reference TRBV7-8 and TRBJ1-3, is GAGVSQSPRYKVAKRGQDVALRCDPISGHVSLFWYQQALGQGPEFLTYFQNEAQLDKSGLPSDRFFAERPEGSVSTLKIQRTQQEDSAVYLCASSFQSDAHSGNTIYFGEGSWLTVV.

The V gene is TRBV9, the J gene TRBJ1-4; no clear D gene. The CDR3 runs 14 residues. V gave up 1 base and J gave up 3 bases, with 7 bases separating them. Germline V gene lookup returns CDR1 SGDLS and CDR2 YYNGEE. The CDR3 loop reads CASSVRAANEKLFF. The CDR3 DNA is TGTGCCAGCAGCGTACGGGCTGCTAATGAAAAACTGTTTTTT. The full variable domain, with the rest looked up from reference TRBV9 and TRBJ1-4, is DSGVTQTPKHLITATGQRVTLRCSPRSGDLSVYWYQQSLDQGLQFLIQYYNGEERAKGNILERFSAQQFPDLHSELNLSSLELGDSALYFCASSVRAANEKLFFGSGTQLSVL.

This clonotype was counted many times. This chain uses TRBV7-9 with TRBJ1-1; D call uncertain. This CDR3 contains 12 residues. V lost 6 bases and J lost 5, with 10 bases in between. Germline loops: CDR1 SEHNR, CDR2 FQNEAQ (reference sequence). The CDR3 loop reads CASRPGSTEAFF. The CDR3 DNA sequence: TGTGCCAGCAGACCCGGGAGTACTGAAGCTTTCTTT.

This clonotype was counted ten times or more. V usage is TRBV11-2 and J usage is TRBJ1-6; 7 nucleotides match TRBD1. The CDR3 spans 16 residues. After removal of 5 bases from V and 4 bases from J, the junction contained 8 bases not matched to a gene. Germline-derived CDR1 and CDR2 are SGHAT and FQNNGV. The CDR3 region has the DNA TGTGCCAGCAGCGACTCCGGGACAGCGTATAATTCACCCCTCCACTTT. Amino acid sequence: CASSDSGTAYNSPLHF.

The chain links TRBV3-1 to TRBJ1-1; D not resolved. The CDR3 sequence is 16 residues long. The germline V gene encodes CDR1 LGHDT and CDR2 YNNKEL (reference sequence). The V and J ends lost 1 base and 2 bases respectively, with 14 bases between them. CDR3 sequence: CASSQGRVGLNTEAFF. The CDR3 coding sequence is TGTGCCAGCAGCCAAGGGCGGGTAGGGCTTAACACTGAAGCTTTCTTT.

The chain has TRBV20-1 and TRBJ1-2; D is unresolved. Between the trimmed V and J ends, which lost 5 bases and 3 bases, there was a span of 22 bases. This CDR3 spans 16 amino acids. The germline CDR1 and CDR2 sequences are DFQATT and SNEGSKA (reference sequence). The CDR3 protein is CSASQARREIYYGYTF. CDR3 nucleotides: TGCAGTGCTTCTCAAGCCCGCCGGGAGATATACTATGGCTACACCTTC.

This clonotype was found a few times. The chain combines TRBV6-1 with TRBJ2-5; D is perhaps TRBD2 (7 bases). Trimming shortened V by 2 bases and J by 9 bases, and 19 bases separated the two germline ends. Germline V gene data show CDR1 as MNHNS and CDR2 as SASEGT. The CDR3 spans 15 residues. CDR3 coding DNA: TGTGCCAGCAGTGAAAGTGGGGTCAGGGAGGGGGCCCAGTACTTC. Translation: CASSESGVREGAQYF.

The chain carries TRBV9 and TRBJ2-2; 9 bases fit TRBD2. The V gene's germline CDR1 is SGDLS and CDR2 YYNGEE. With V trimmed by 0 bases and J by 5 bases, 5 bases remained unmatched. The CDR3 has 16 amino acids. CDR3 region: CASSVGAGGSTGELFF. DNA for the CDR3: TGTGCCAGCAGCGTAGGAGCGGGGGGAAGTACCGGGGAGCTGTTTTTT.

The table lists this clonotype with a few counts. The chain links TRBV5-1 to TRBJ1-2, with D uncertain. This CDR3 comprises 15 residues. CDR1 is SGHRS, CDR2 YFSETQ, per germline. The V end was cut by 0 bases, the J end by 0 bases, with 9 bases between. The CDR3 DNA follows: TGCGCCAGCAGCTTGGCGCTATCAGCTAACTATGGCTACACCTTC. Its protein product is CASSLALSANYGYTF.

The chain carries TRBV7-9 and TRBJ1-2, with D perhaps TRBD1 (6 bases). The CDR3 is 15 amino acids. V gave up 2 bases and J gave up 0 bases, with 10 bases separating them. Germline V gives CDR1 SEHNR, CDR2 FQNEAQ (reference sequence). This CDR3 reads CASSLFGQTNYGYTF. The CDR3, as DNA: TGTGCCAGCAGCTTATTCGGACAGACTAACTATGGCTACACCTTC. Combining the CDR3 with reference TRBV7-9 and TRBJ1-2 gives the whole variable domain DTGVSQNPRHKITKRGQNVTFRCDPISEHNRLYWYRQTLGQGPEFLTYFQNEAQLEKSRLLSDRFSAERPKGSFSTLEIQRTEQGDSAMYLCASSLFGQTNYGYTFGSGTRLTVV.

The chain is built from TRBV3-1 and TRBJ1-4, with a weak D call TRBD1 (5 bases). The CDR3 has 15 amino acids. Germline V gives CDR1 LGHDT, CDR2 YNNKEL (reference sequence). The V end was cut by 3 bases, the J end by 8 bases, with 16 bases between. The CDR3 coding sequence is TGTGCCAGCAGCCAGGTGGGGACCCCTGGCGAAAAACTGTTTTTT. The encoded protein is CASSQVGTPGEKLFF. Filled out from reference TRBV3-1 and TRBJ1-4, the complete variable domain reads DTAVSQTPKYLVTQMGNDKSIKCEQNLGHDTMYWYKQDSKKFLKIMFSYNNKELIINETVPNRFSPKSPDKAHLNLHINSLELGDSAVYFCASSQVGTPGEKLFFGSGTQLSVL.

The chain is built from TRBV20-1 and TRBJ1-5, with a possible D match to TRBD1 (5 bases). Germline assignment: CDR1 DFQATT and CDR2 SNEGSKA (reference sequence). V was clipped by 0 bases and J by 1 base, with 10 bases between them. The CDR3 covers 15 residues. The CDR3 loop is CSARDRGGSNQPQHF. The CDR3 coding sequence is TGCAGTGCTAGAGATCGGGGGGGGAGCAATCAGCCCCAGCATTTT.

There are many counts of this clonotype. This CDR3 reads CASSWDRARDTQYF. CDR3 DNA: TGTGCCAGCAGTTGGGACAGGGCCCGAGATACGCAGTATTTT. V is TRBV2 and J is TRBJ2-3; 9 bases fit TRBD1. V was pared by 5 bases and J by 5 bases, with 5 bases of the junction left unmatched. This CDR3 has 14 amino acids. Germline V gives CDR1 SNHLY, CDR2 FYNNEI. Based on the CDR3 plus reference TRBV2 and TRBJ2-3, the full variable domain is EPEVTQTPSHQVTQMGQEVILRCVPISNHLYFYWYRQILGQKVEFLVSFYNNEISEKSEIFDDQFSVERPDGSNFTLKIRSTKLEDSAMYFCASSWDRARDTQYFGPGTRLTVL.